This passage covers 19 T cell receptor beta chains from one sample sequenced in a study of blood T cells in healthy people across ages. The authors ran a second PCR of 7 to 11 cycles using a sample-barcoded 5' primer and a J-beta primer mix. One entry per CDR3 protein results from TCRdb running MiXCR on the 5' RACE reads. The data hold more than 900,000 distinct CDR3 sequences, with approximately 26% observed a single time. Separately, the same data were catalogued under a study of T cells of mothers and their children.

The sample was blood. The receptors come from a girl aged 2-10 years in good health.

This clonotype was counted only a few times. V usage is TRBV14 and J usage is TRBJ1-1; no clear D. Trimming cost V 1 base and J 1 base, with 10 bases left between them. CDR3 length equals 15 residues. CDR1 and CDR2 (germline): SGHDN, FVKESK. CDR3: CASSQAGLKNTEAFF. Written as DNA, the CDR3 is TGTGCCAGCAGCCAAGCAGGTTTAAAGAACACTGAAGCTTTCTTT.

This clonotype was recorded a few times. This chain connects TRBV28 to TRBJ1-5; D unresolved. V shed 3 bases and J shed 0 bases, with 12 bases lying between them. The CDR3 length is 16 residues. Looked up from germline, CDR1 is MDHEN and CDR2 is SYDVKM. The CDR3 DNA reads as TGTGCCAGCAGTTTGGGGTGGCAGTATAGCAATCAGCCCCAGCATTTT. It yields the protein CASSLGWQYSNQPQHF.

This clonotype was counted only a few times. This chain connects TRBV28 to TRBJ1-6; TRBD1 might be the D (5 bases). The V gene's germline CDR1 is MDHEN and CDR2 SYDVKM. There are 18 residues in the CDR3. V dropped 6 bases and J dropped 2 bases, with 20 bases sitting between them. CDR3 DNA sequence: TGTGCCAGCAGCCCTGCTGGGCAGGGAAGGACCTATAATTCACCCCTCCACTTT. Translated, it gives CASSPAGQGRTYNSPLHF.

The chain couples TRBV7-9 to TRBJ2-5; 11 bases are shared with TRBD1. The CDR3 contains 17 residues. With 3 bases clipped from V and 5 bases from J, the junction kept 11 bases outside the gene matches. Per the germline V gene, CDR1 is SEHNR and CDR2 is FQNEAQ (reference sequence). The CDR3 region has the DNA TGTGCCAGCAGCTTTATGGATGGACAGGGGGCCCGGGAGACCCAGTACTTC. It yields the protein CASSFMDGQGARETQYF.

CDR3 loop: CASSGTHYEQYF. In nucleotides, the CDR3 is TGTGCCAGCTCAGGAACCCACTACGAGCAGTACTTC. The chain uses TRBV2 and TRBJ2-5; D is unclear. The J call is uncertain, as TRBJ2-7 better fits the DNA end. The CDR3 has 12 amino acids. The germline gives CDR1 SNHLY, CDR2 FYNNEI.

This clonotype turned up a few times. The chain has TRBV4-1 and TRBJ2-7; D might be TRBD2 (5 bases). Between the trimmed V and J ends, which lost 4 bases and 0 bases, there was a span of 10 bases. This CDR3 comprises 14 residues. Germline CDR1 reads MGHRA; CDR2 reads YSYEKL. As DNA, the CDR3 is TGCGCCAGCAGCCTGGGAGCGTACTCCTACGAGCAGTACTTC. This encodes CASSLGAYSYEQYF.

The J gene is TRBJ1-1, the V gene TRBV5-1; no firm D call. Germline V CDR1 and CDR2: SGHRS, YFSETQ. This CDR3 has 15 residues. Trimming took off 2 bases at V and 0 bases at J, with 11 bases between the two ends. The DNA of the CDR3 is TGCGCCAGCAGCTTCGGAGGTGGGTTGAACACTGAAGCTTTCTTT. Protein: CASSFGGGLNTEAFF.

This clonotype was seen a few times. This sequence joins TRBV2 and TRBJ2-5; TRBD2 matches 7 bases. Germline CDR1 reads SNHLY; CDR2 reads FYNNEI. This CDR3 comprises 14 residues. Trimming removed 3 bases from V and 3 bases from J; junction bases left unmatched: 4. CDR3 protein: CASSDPSGEETQYF. The DNA of the CDR3 is TGTGCCAGCAGTGACCCTAGCGGCGAAGAGACCCAGTACTTC.

This clonotype has more than one count but fewer than ten. The CDR3 sequence: CASSPEGTGRGEKLFF. DNA for the CDR3: TGTGCCAGCAGCCCGGAAGGGACAGGCAGGGGGGAAAAACTGTTTTTT. The chain uses TRBV5-5 and TRBJ1-4, with 8 bases that match TRBD1. The CDR3 consists of 16 residues. Germline assignment: CDR1 SGHKS and CDR2 YYEKEE (reference sequence). Trimming took 4 bases from V and 8 from J; bases not matched to a gene: 13.

This clonotype showed up just a few times. The chain combines TRBV7-8 with TRBJ2-1; 9 bases line up with TRBD2. The CDR3 runs 19 residues. V gave up 1 base and J gave up 0 bases; unmatched junction bases: 10. Germline V lookup: CDR1 SGHVS, CDR2 FQNEAQ. The CDR3 region has the DNA TGTGCCAGCAGCTTAGGTTTTGCGGGAGGGAAAAGCTCCTACAATGAGCAGTTCTTC. It yields the protein CASSLGFAGGKSSYNEQFF.

To note about this clonotype: Relative to the germline gene, one junction end is altered; a read error may explain this. The chain is built from TRBV28 and TRBJ1-4; D ambiguous. The CDR3 covers 15 residues. Germline lookup yields CDR1 MDHEN and CDR2 SYDVKM. Here the CDR3 reads CASRFFGVADEKLFF. The CDR3, as DNA: TGCGCCAGCAGATTCTTCGGAGTGGCGGATGAAAAACTGTTTTTT.

The gene calls are TRBV29-1 and TRBJ2-5; D not certain. V shed 4 bases and J shed 5 bases, with 8 bases lying between them. CDR1 and CDR2 (germline): SQVTM, ANQGSEA. The CDR3 extends over 11 amino acids. This CDR3 reads CSVVTAETQYF. The CDR3 DNA sequence: TGCAGCGTTGTAACGGCCGAGACCCAGTACTTC.

CDR3 region: CASSPGTSGHNEQFF. In DNA form, the CDR3 reads TGCGCCAGCAGCCCGGGGACTAGCGGACACAATGAGCAGTTCTTC. The rearrangement joins TRBV5-1 to TRBJ2-1; 11 nucleotides align to TRBD2. The trim removed 4 bases at V and 5 bases at J, leaving 5 bases unmatched. Germline V gene data show CDR1 as SGHRS and CDR2 as YFSETQ. The CDR3 is made up of 15 amino acids.

The gene calls are TRBV27 and TRBJ2-7; 10 positions match TRBD2. This CDR3 is built from 17 residues. The V gene's germline CDR1 is MNHEY and CDR2 SMNVEV (reference sequence). V shed 5 bases, J shed 0 bases, and the junction held 10 bases outside the gene matches. CDR3 protein: CASSEQLAGVLSYEQYF. Here the CDR3 DNA reads TGTGCCAGCAGTGAACAGCTAGCGGGGGTCCTCTCCTACGAGCAGTACTTC.

This clonotype was seen more than once but under ten times. The V call is TRBV6-6, the J call TRBJ2-7; D call uncertain. The germline V and J ends were trimmed by 1 base and 3 bases, with 13 bases remaining between them. Per germline, CDR1 MNHNY and CDR2 SVGAGI (reference sequence). CDR3 length equals 15 residues. CDR3 sequence (DNA): TGTGCCAGCAGTTACTACAATGGAGTCCTCTACGAGCAGTACTTC. This codes for CASSYYNGVLYEQYF.

Notes on this clonotype: Germline is not matched at one junction end, which may reflect a read error. The chain uses TRBV27 and TRBJ2-7; the match to TRBD1 covers 9 bases. The CDR3 runs 14 residues. CDR1 and CDR2 from the germline V gene are MNHEY and SMNVEV (reference sequence). CDR3 DNA sequence: TGTGCCGGCAGTTTAGGGACAGGGAGCTACGAGCAGTACTTC. Its translation: CAGSLGTGSYEQYF.

This clonotype was seen a few times. Germline and junction disagree at one end, which may indicate a read error. V gene TRBV29-1 combines with J gene TRBJ2-2, with TRBD2 as a possible D gene (6 bases). This CDR3 comprises 12 residues. Germline V gene data show CDR1 as SQVTM and CDR2 as ANQGSEA. In DNA, the CDR3 is TGCGGCGTTTACGTCGGGAGTGGGGAGCTGTTTTTT. This encodes CGVYVGSGELFF.

This clonotype showed up just a few times. This chain uses TRBV7-8 with TRBJ1-2; weak D call: TRBD1 (5 bases). Germline V gene lookup returns CDR1 SGHVS and CDR2 FQNEAQ. The CDR3 sequence is 16 residues long. Trimming cost V 5 bases and J 0 bases, with 16 bases left between them. CDR3 region: CASSQLGAGPNYGYTF. The CDR3 region has the DNA TGTGCCAGCAGCCAACTTGGGGCAGGGCCTAACTATGGCTACACCTTC.

This clonotype was seen only a few times. The rearrangement uses TRBV6-6 and TRBJ1-5; the D is unclear. The CDR3 length is 13 residues. V lost 4 bases to trimming and J lost 1 base, with 5 bases between them. Germline CDR1 reads MNHNY; CDR2 reads SVGAGI (reference sequence). The CDR3 DNA sequence: TGTGCCAGCAGTTCCCAAAGCAATCAGCCCCAGCATTTT. Its translation is CASSSQSNQPQHF.